Listed below are T cell receptor beta chains from one sample, sequenced in a study of T cells in Graves' hyperthyroidism and ophthalmopathy. TCRdb called the multiplex PCR reads again in MiXCR, with one record for every CDR3 protein. The sample lists more than 600,000 distinct CDR3 sequences, around 15% seen once, with 8.4% in the top ten. The specimen sequenced was blood. The receptors originated from a man between 18 and 35 years old with Graves' hyperthyroidism. The CDR3 runs from the conserved cysteine through the conserved F or W. Each record gives: CDR3 length, J gene, V gene, clone size, D gene, CDR3 protein, CDR3 DNA. A D gene is named only where the DNA matches it firmly. Size is omitted from some rows. Given values are once, few, many or a class for expanded clones.

cdr3_length: 16; j_call: TRBJ2-3; v_call: TRBV4-1; clone_size: -; d_call: TRBD2; cdr3_aa: CASSRTLAGVSDTQYF; cdr3_nt: TGCGCCAGCAGCCGAACACTAGCGGGAGTGTCAGATACGCAGTATTTT
cdr3_length: 14; j_call: TRBJ2-7; v_call: TRBV20-1; clone_size: -; d_call: -; cdr3_aa: CSARDERGAGEQYF; cdr3_nt: TGCAGTGCTAGAGATGAGCGAGGGGCGGGCGAGCAGTACTTC
cdr3_length: 16; j_call: TRBJ1-6; v_call: TRBV20-1; clone_size: -; d_call: -; cdr3_aa: CSARADPSSYNSPLHF; cdr3_nt: TGCAGTGCTAGAGCCGACCCGAGCTCCTATAATTCACCCCTCCACTTT
cdr3_length: 18; j_call: TRBJ2-2; v_call: TRBV24-1; clone_size: many; d_call: TRBD2; cdr3_aa: CATSDTAGGTPGTGELFF; cdr3_nt: TGTGCCACCAGTGATACAGCGGGAGGGACCCCGGGCACCGGGGAGCTGTTTTTT
cdr3_length: 15; j_call: TRBJ2-7; v_call: TRBV7-6; clone_size: -; d_call: -; cdr3_aa: CASRAGPTPSYEQYF; cdr3_nt: TGTGCCAGCAGGGCCGGACCTACCCCTTCCTACGAGCAGTACTTC
cdr3_length: 15; j_call: TRBJ1-1; v_call: TRBV4-2; clone_size: -; d_call: TRBD1; cdr3_aa: CASSHQGQGGTEAFF; cdr3_nt: TGTGCCAGCAGCCATCAGGGACAGGGCGGCACTGAAGCTTTCTTT
cdr3_length: 15; j_call: TRBJ2-7; v_call: TRBV7-8; clone_size: many; d_call: TRBD2; cdr3_aa: CASSLTSGLPYEQYF; cdr3_nt: TGTGCCAGCAGCTTAACTAGCGGGCTACCCTACGAGCAGTACTTC
cdr3_length: 15; j_call: TRBJ1-5; v_call: TRBV6-1; clone_size: -; d_call: -; cdr3_aa: CASSSFGPSNQPQHF; cdr3_nt: TGTGCCAGCAGTTCGTTCGGGCCGAGCAATCAGCCCCAGCATTTT
cdr3_length: 14; j_call: TRBJ1-5; v_call: TRBV18; clone_size: -; d_call: TRBD1; cdr3_aa: CASSPLQGYQPQHF; cdr3_nt: TGTGCCAGCTCACCACTACAGGGGTATCAGCCCCAGCATTTT
cdr3_length: 14; j_call: TRBJ1-4; v_call: TRBV4-3; clone_size: -; d_call: -; cdr3_aa: CASSQDGVAEKLFF; cdr3_nt: TGCGCCAGCAGCCAAGATGGGGTTGCGGAAAAACTGTTTTTT
cdr3_length: 14; j_call: TRBJ2-7; v_call: TRBV6-2/TRBV6-3; clone_size: many; d_call: TRBD2; cdr3_aa: CASRTTSGRYEQYF; cdr3_nt: TGTGCCAGCAGAACGACTAGCGGGAGGTACGAGCAGTACTTC
cdr3_length: 15; j_call: TRBJ1-1; v_call: TRBV28; clone_size: few; d_call: TRBD1; cdr3_aa: CASRGQAIFRAEAFF; cdr3_nt: TGTGCCAGCAGGGGACAGGCGATTTTCAGGGCTGAAGCTTTCTTT
cdr3_length: 14; j_call: TRBJ1-3; v_call: TRBV2; clone_size: many; d_call: -; cdr3_aa: CASSVGLILNTIYF; cdr3_nt: TGTGCCAGCAGTGTGGGGCTAATCTTAAACACCATATATTTT
cdr3_length: 16; j_call: TRBJ1-4; v_call: TRBV28; clone_size: many; d_call: -; cdr3_aa: CASSLGGGATNEKLFF; cdr3_nt: TGTGCCAGCAGTCTGGGGGGGGGCGCAACTAATGAAAAACTGTTTTTT
cdr3_length: 13; j_call: TRBJ2-2; v_call: TRBV6-2/TRBV6-3; clone_size: many; d_call: -; cdr3_aa: CASRRRNTGELFF; cdr3_nt: TGTGCCAGCAGGAGGAGAAACACCGGGGAGCTGTTTTTT
cdr3_length: 17; j_call: TRBJ2-7; v_call: TRBV28; clone_size: many; d_call: -; cdr3_aa: CASSPLWGAESSYEQYF; cdr3_nt: TGTGCCAGCAGCCCTCTATGGGGGGCGGAGAGCTCCTACGAGCAGTACTTC
cdr3_length: 16; j_call: TRBJ2-1; v_call: TRBV20-1; clone_size: many; d_call: TRBD2; cdr3_aa: CSARTSGRAHYNEQFF; cdr3_nt: TGCAGTGCCAGGACTAGCGGGAGGGCCCACTACAATGAGCAGTTCTTC
cdr3_length: 14; j_call: TRBJ2-2; v_call: TRBV11-2; clone_size: many; d_call: -; cdr3_aa: CASSLEVLTGELFF; cdr3_nt: TGTGCCAGCAGCTTAGAGGTCCTCACCGGGGAGCTGTTTTTT
cdr3_length: 14; j_call: TRBJ1-1; v_call: TRBV5-1; clone_size: -; d_call: -; cdr3_aa: CASTLHPADTEAFF; cdr3_nt: TGCGCCAGCACTTTACATCCTGCCGATACTGAAGCTTTCTTT
cdr3_length: 16; j_call: TRBJ2-3; v_call: TRBV2; clone_size: many; d_call: TRBD2; cdr3_aa: CASSESRGRGTDTQYF; cdr3_nt: TGTGCCAGCAGTGAAAGTCGAGGGAGGGGCACAGATACGCAGTATTTT
cdr3_length: 13; j_call: TRBJ2-7; v_call: TRBV28; clone_size: many; d_call: -; cdr3_aa: CASSFGLTYEQYF; cdr3_nt: TGTGCCAGCAGTTTTGGGCTAACCTACGAGCAGTACTTC
cdr3_length: 14; j_call: TRBJ1-1; v_call: TRBV12-3/TRBV12-4; clone_size: many; d_call: -; cdr3_aa: CASSLWGVWTEAFF; cdr3_nt: TGTGCCAGCAGTTTATGGGGGGTGTGGACTGAAGCTTTCTTT
cdr3_length: 15; j_call: TRBJ2-7; v_call: TRBV12-3/TRBV12-4; clone_size: -; d_call: TRBD1; cdr3_aa: CASSDAGTALYEQYF; cdr3_nt: TGTGCCAGCAGTGACGCCGGGACAGCTCTCTACGAGCAGTACTTC
cdr3_length: 21; j_call: TRBJ2-5; v_call: TRBV28; clone_size: many; d_call: -; cdr3_aa: CASSTLSLQGQMVPYQETQYF; cdr3_nt: TGTGCCAGCAGCACCCTATCCCTACAGGGTCAGATGGTCCCGTACCAAGAGACCCAGTACTTC
cdr3_length: 13; j_call: TRBJ1-2; v_call: TRBV29-1; clone_size: few; d_call: -; cdr3_aa: CSVGPLQDYGYTF; cdr3_nt: TGCAGCGTTGGCCCGCTTCAGGACTATGGCTACACCTTC
cdr3_length: 16; j_call: TRBJ2-1; v_call: TRBV5-5; clone_size: few; d_call: -; cdr3_aa: CASEAPGAGVLNEQFF; cdr3_nt: TGTGCCAGCGAGGCCCCCGGGGCAGGGGTTTTAAATGAGCAGTTCTTC
cdr3_length: 13; j_call: TRBJ1-5; v_call: TRBV10-2; clone_size: few; d_call: TRBD1; cdr3_aa: CATTGTETQPQHF; cdr3_nt: TGCGCCACTACGGGGACAGAGACACAGCCCCAGCATTTT
cdr3_length: 13; j_call: TRBJ2-3; v_call: TRBV11-3; clone_size: -; d_call: -; cdr3_aa: CAINDGEKGTQYF; cdr3_nt: TGTGCCATCAACGACGGGGAGAAGGGTACGCAGTATTTT
cdr3_length: 14; j_call: TRBJ2-5; v_call: TRBV6-2/TRBV6-3; clone_size: -; d_call: -; cdr3_aa: CASGSGRGQETQYF; cdr3_nt: TGTGCCAGTGGGAGTGGGCGCGGCCAAGAGACCCAGTACTTC
cdr3_length: 13; j_call: TRBJ2-1; v_call: TRBV12-3/TRBV12-4; clone_size: many; d_call: -; cdr3_aa: CASTLQAVDEQFF; cdr3_nt: TGTGCCAGCACTCTACAGGCCGTAGATGAGCAGTTCTTC
cdr3_length: 13; j_call: TRBJ1-2; v_call: TRBV12-3/TRBV12-4; clone_size: -; d_call: -; cdr3_aa: CASSFALGDGYTF; cdr3_nt: TGTGCCAGCAGTTTCGCCCTAGGAGATGGCTACACCTTC
cdr3_length: 15; j_call: TRBJ2-5; v_call: TRBV18; clone_size: many; d_call: -; cdr3_aa: CASSWTHRSQETQYF; cdr3_nt: TGTGCCAGCTCGTGGACCCACCGTAGCCAAGAGACCCAGTACTTC
cdr3_length: 16; j_call: TRBJ1-2; v_call: TRBV7-3; clone_size: few; d_call: TRBD1; cdr3_aa: CASSLTPGQTTYGYTF; cdr3_nt: TGTGCCAGCAGCTTAACTCCGGGACAGACTACCTATGGCTACACCTTC
cdr3_length: 13; j_call: TRBJ2-7; v_call: TRBV7-2; clone_size: -; d_call: -; cdr3_aa: CASSPASSREQYF; cdr3_nt: TGTGCCAGCAGCCCGGCCAGTTCGCGCGAGCAGTACTTC
cdr3_length: 14; j_call: TRBJ2-1; v_call: TRBV6-6; clone_size: many; d_call: -; cdr3_aa: CASSYGTPRDEQFF; cdr3_nt: TGTGCCAGCAGTTACGGTACACCTAGGGATGAGCAGTTCTTC
cdr3_length: 14; j_call: TRBJ2-3; v_call: TRBV20-1; clone_size: few; d_call: TRBD1; cdr3_aa: CSAGTGSSTDTQYF; cdr3_nt: TGCAGTGCCGGGACAGGGAGTAGCACAGATACGCAGTATTTT
cdr3_length: 15; j_call: TRBJ2-7; v_call: TRBV20-1; clone_size: once; d_call: TRBD1; cdr3_aa: CSATCRDRGGNEQYF; cdr3_nt: TGCAGTGCCACTTGCCGGGACAGGGGAGGGAACGAGCAGTACTTC
cdr3_length: 14; j_call: TRBJ2-7; v_call: TRBV3-1; clone_size: many; d_call: -; cdr3_aa: CASSQAVRAYEQYF; cdr3_nt: TGTGCCAGCAGCCAGGCGGTTCGGGCCTACGAGCAGTACTTC
cdr3_length: 13; j_call: TRBJ2-5; v_call: TRBV6-1; clone_size: -; d_call: -; cdr3_aa: CASSTSGAGTQYF; cdr3_nt: TGTGCCAGCAGTACTAGTGGGGCGGGGACCCAGTACTTC
cdr3_length: 15; j_call: TRBJ1-2; v_call: TRBV7-3; clone_size: few; d_call: TRBD1; cdr3_aa: CASSPKTGTGATFTF; cdr3_nt: TGTGCCAGCAGCCCCAAGACCGGGACAGGGGCTACTTTCACCTTC